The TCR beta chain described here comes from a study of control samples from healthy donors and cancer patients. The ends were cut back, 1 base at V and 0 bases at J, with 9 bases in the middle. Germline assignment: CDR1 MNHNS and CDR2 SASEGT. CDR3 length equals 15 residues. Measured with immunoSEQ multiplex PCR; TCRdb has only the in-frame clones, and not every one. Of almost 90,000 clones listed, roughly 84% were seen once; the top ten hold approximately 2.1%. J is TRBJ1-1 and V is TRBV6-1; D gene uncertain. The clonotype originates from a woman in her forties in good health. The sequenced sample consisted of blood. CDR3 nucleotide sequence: TGTGCCAGCAGTGAAGTTAAAGGATTGAACACTGAAGCTTTCTTT. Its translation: CASSEVKGLNTEAFF.